Listed below are T cell receptor beta chains from one sample, sequenced in a study of Graves' ophthalmopathy and Graves' hyperthyroidism. Using its own MiXCR run on the multiplex PCR reads, TCRdb lists one record per CDR3 protein. The repertoire holds hundreds of thousands of distinct CDR3 sequences, with about 41% as singletons. The sequencing sample was made of peripheral blood. The receptor source for this set is an adult man with Graves' ophthalmopathy. Each CDR3 is given with its conserved first and last residue. D genes are given only for firm matches. Expanded clones are given a class, and other clones once, few, many or no size at all.

j_gene,len,abundance,d_gene,v_gene,CDR3aa,CDR3nt
TRBJ1-2,13,few,NA,TRBV4-1,CASSQERTDGYTF,TGCGCTAGCAGCCAAGAAAGGACAGATGGCTACACCTTC
TRBJ1-3,13,many,NA,TRBV12-3/TRBV12-4,CASSVSGGNTIYF,TGTGCCAGCAGCGTCTCGGGGGGAAACACCATATATTTT
TRBJ1-4,11,few,NA,TRBV10-3,CAISRHEKLFF,TGTGCCATCAGCCGACACGAAAAACTGTTTTTT
TRBJ1-5,11,many,NA,TRBV7-9,CASSLGHGQHF,TGTGCCAGCAGCTTGGGACATGGCCAGCATTTT
TRBJ1-1,16,NA,TRBD1,TRBV5-1,CASSLGSGQGDTEAFF,TGCGCCAGCAGCTTGGGGTCGGGACAGGGAGACACTGAAGCTTTCTTT
TRBJ2-2,14,NA,TRBD1,TRBV12-3/TRBV12-4,CALSDRANTGELFF,TGTGCCCTATCGGACAGGGCGAACACCGGGGAGCTGTTTTTT
TRBJ1-2,14,NA,NA,TRBV11-2,CASNPQDNNYGYTF,TGTGCCAGCAACCCCCAGGACAATAACTATGGCTACACCTTC
TRBJ2-7,15,NA,NA,TRBV5-6,CASSLVAGGDYEQYF,TGTGCCAGCAGCTTGGTGGCAGGAGGGGATTACGAGCAGTACTTC
TRBJ1-2,14,many,TRBD1,TRBV7-9,CASIKEGQGDGYTF,TGTGCCAGCATAAAAGAGGGACAGGGGGATGGCTACACCTTC
TRBJ2-7,13,NA,TRBD1,TRBV12-3/TRBV12-4,CASFGQGNNEQYF,TGTGCCAGCTTCGGACAGGGGAACAACGAGCAGTACTTC
TRBJ2-5,15,once,TRBD2,TRBV7-3,CASSPDVGGRETQYF,TGTGCCAGCAGCCCTGATGTGGGGGGGAGAGAGACCCAGTACTTC
TRBJ2-2,14,many,NA,TRBV2,CASSGGGLSRELFF,TGTGCCAGCTCAGGCGGGGGCTTGTCCCGGGAGCTGTTTTTT
TRBJ2-1,14,NA,NA,TRBV11-2,CASKQETGYNEQFF,TGTGCCAGCAAACAGGAGACAGGCTACAATGAGCAGTTCTTC
TRBJ2-7,16,NA,TRBD1,TRBV4-2,CASSQGRGQGYYEQYF,TGTGCCAGCAGCCAAGGTCGGGGACAGGGTTATTACGAGCAGTACTTC
TRBJ1-1,17,NA,NA,TRBV4-1,CASSHRRSRGRGTEAFF,TGCGCCAGCAGCCATCGAAGATCTCGGGGCCGTGGCACTGAAGCTTTCTTT
TRBJ1-5,15,many,NA,TRBV19,CASSLDGYSNQPQHF,TGTGCCAGTAGTCTTGACGGTTATAGCAATCAGCCCCAGCATTTT
TRBJ2-3,14,many,NA,TRBV24-1,CATSDLRFTDTQYF,TGTGCCACCAGTGACTTGCGGTTCACAGATACGCAGTATTTT